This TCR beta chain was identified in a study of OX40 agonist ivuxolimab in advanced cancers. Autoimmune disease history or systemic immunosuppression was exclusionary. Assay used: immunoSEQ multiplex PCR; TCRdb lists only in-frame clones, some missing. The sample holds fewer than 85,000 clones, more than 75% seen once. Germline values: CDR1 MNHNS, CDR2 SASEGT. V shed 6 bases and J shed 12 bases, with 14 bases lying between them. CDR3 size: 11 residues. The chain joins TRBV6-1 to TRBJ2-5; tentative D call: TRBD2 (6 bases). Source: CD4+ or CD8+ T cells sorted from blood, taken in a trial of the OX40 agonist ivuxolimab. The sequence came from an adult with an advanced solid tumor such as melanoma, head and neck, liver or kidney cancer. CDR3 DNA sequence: TGTGCCAGCAGCAACCAGGCGGGGAAGTACTTC. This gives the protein CASSNQAGKYF.